Listed here are 28 T cell receptor beta chains from one sample, sequenced in a study of T cells in Graves' hyperthyroidism and ophthalmopathy. Amplified TCR beta CDR3 regions came from RNA transcripts. HTBI primers were the set used in a first-round RT-PCR of the TCR CDR3. TCRdb re-called the multiplex PCR reads with MiXCR, one entry per CDR3 protein. The sample contains hundreds of thousands of distinct CDR3 sequences, about 18% of which appear only once. What was sequenced was blood. These receptor sequences come from a man aged 40-55 years with Graves' hyperthyroidism.

Many counts were recorded for this clonotype. The rearrangement links TRBV7-9 to TRBJ1-1; no firm D call. The CDR3 runs to 13 residues. From germline, CDR1 is SEHNR and CDR2 FQNEAQ (reference sequence). The V end lost 6 bases, the J end lost 7 bases, and 15 bases lay between the germline ends. CDR3: CASRYGSVGEAFF. The CDR3 DNA reads TGTGCCAGCAGGTACGGGAGCGTCGGTGAAGCTTTCTTT.

This clonotype was observed at least ten times. The chain has TRBV2 and TRBJ2-7; 7 bases agree with TRBD1. V was pared by 6 bases and J by 1 base, with 15 bases of the junction left unmatched. CDR1 is SNHLY, CDR2 FYNNEI, per germline. This CDR3 has 17 residues. As DNA, the CDR3 is TGTGCCAGCAGGGGTTTTACCGACAGGGACGGTTCCTACGAGCAGTACTTC. It encodes CASRGFTDRDGSYEQYF.

J is TRBJ2-7 and V is TRBV5-1; possibly TRBD1 for D (6 bases). The CDR3 extends over 16 amino acids. Germline assignment: CDR1 SGHRS and CDR2 YFSETQ. The V gene lost 1 base and the J gene lost 3 bases, with 17 bases spanning the gap. The CDR3 DNA reads TGCGCCAGCAGCTTGTATGGTTCGGAAGGGGGCTACGAGCAGTACTTC. Translated, it gives CASSLYGSEGGYEQYF.

The chain recombines TRBV7-2 with TRBJ2-3, with 8 positions matching TRBD2. V lost 4 bases to trimming and J lost 3 bases; unmatched junction nucleotides: 6. Looked up from germline, CDR1 is SGHTA and CDR2 is FQGNSA. This CDR3 contains 15 residues. CDR3 residues: CASSWAGGQTDTQYF. As DNA, the CDR3 is TGTGCCAGCAGCTGGGCGGGGGGCCAGACAGATACGCAGTATTTT.

Many counts were recorded for this clonotype. This sequence joins TRBV30 and TRBJ2-7; 11 nucleotides line up with TRBD1. Germline V gives CDR1 GTSNPN, CDR2 SVGIG (reference sequence). The CDR3 extends over 15 amino acids. Unmatched junction bases numbered 4, after V lost 2 bases and J lost 1 base. The CDR3 loop is CAWSLGTGGSYEQYF. The CDR3 DNA sequence: TGTGCCTGGAGTTTGGGGACAGGGGGATCCTACGAGCAGTACTTC.

The table lists this clonotype with many counts. The V call is TRBV20-1, the J call TRBJ2-7; 9 bases are a match to TRBD2. The germline V gene encodes CDR1 DFQATT and CDR2 SNEGSKA (reference sequence). The CDR3 has 20 amino acids. V gave up 0 bases and J gave up 0 bases; unmatched junction bases: 18. DNA of the CDR3: TGCAGTGCTAGAGATTTAGACGGGTGGCTAGCGGGGACTAACTCCTACGAGCAGTACTTC. Protein product: CSARDLDGWLAGTNSYEQYF.

The chain is built from TRBV6-2 or TRBV6-3 and TRBJ2-3; 16 nucleotides align to TRBD2. The CDR3 is 17 amino acids. The germline gives CDR1 MNHEY, CDR2 SVGEGT. Trimming at V came to 6 bases and at J to 5 bases, leaving 8 bases not matched to a gene. The CDR3 nucleotides are TGTGCCAGCAGACTCCTGGGACTAGCGGGGGGGCAAGATACGCAGTATTTT. Translating gives CASRLLGLAGGQDTQYF.

Only a few counts were recorded for this clonotype. V usage is TRBV7-9 and J usage is TRBJ1-4, with TRBD1 as a possible D gene (6 bases). Germline CDR1 and CDR2: SEHNR and FQNEAQ (reference sequence). The CDR3 totals 15 residues. Trimming cost V 9 bases and J 4 bases, with 18 bases left between them. The CDR3 region is CASTWGATHNEKLFF. As DNA, the CDR3 is TGTGCCAGTACGTGGGGGGCTACGCATAATGAAAAACTGTTTTTT.

Concerning this clonotype itself: A much larger clone is a single base away; this may be a read error. CDR3 coding DNA: TGCGCCAGCAGCCCCCGGCGGGGGGACAGGGGCGCAGATACGCAGTATTTT. Its translation: CASSPRRGDRGADTQYF. The chain employs TRBV5-1 and TRBJ2-3; 10 nucleotides agree with TRBD1. The V and J ends lost 4 bases and 4 bases, in that order; junction bases with no gene match: 12. The CDR3 spans 17 residues. CDR1 is SGHRS and CDR2 is YFSETQ in the germline V gene.

The genes are TRBV7-2 and TRBJ2-2; possible D gene TRBD2, 5 bases. Trimming removed 1 base at V and 5 bases at J, with 11 bases between. Germline values: CDR1 SGHTA, CDR2 FQGNSA. CDR3 size: 15 residues. In nucleotides, the CDR3 is TGTGCCAGCAGCTTAGTTTTGGGCGGGACCGGGGAGCTGTTTTTT. Protein product: CASSLVLGGTGELFF.

In this sample, this clonotype turned up many times. The chain is built from TRBV11-3 and TRBJ2-3; D is ambiguous. Trimming removed 4 bases from V and 4 bases from J, with 9 bases in between. The germline gives CDR1 SGHNT, CDR2 YENEEA. CDR3 length: 13 amino acids. Here the CDR3 reads CASSSGIADTQYF. CDR3 coding DNA: TGTGCCAGCAGCTCCGGAATCGCAGATACGCAGTATTTT.

The rearrangement joins TRBV7-9 to TRBJ1-1; D is ambiguous. This CDR3 comprises 12 residues. Germline CDR1 SEHNR, CDR2 FQNEAQ (reference sequence). Trimming left V 5 bases short and J 7 bases short, with 11 bases between. The CDR3 here is CASSVGRVEAFF. The CDR3 DNA reads TGTGCCAGCAGCGTTGGGCGAGTTGAAGCTTTCTTT.

In this sample, this clonotype turned up many times. The chain has TRBV5-5 and TRBJ2-1, with D unresolved. CDR3 length: 14 amino acids. The germline V and J ends were trimmed by 1 base and 0 bases, with 5 bases remaining between them. Per germline, CDR1 SGHKS and CDR2 YYEKEE (reference sequence). CDR3 in DNA: TGTGCCAGCAGCTTGACGGTCTCCTACAATGAGCAGTTCTTC. This translates into CASSLTVSYNEQFF.

The rearrangement links TRBV30 to TRBJ2-7, with D maybe TRBD1 (6 bases). Trimming cost V 2 bases and J 6 bases, with 11 bases left between them. This CDR3 has 12 residues. Germline values: CDR1 GTSNPN, CDR2 SVGIG (reference sequence). DNA for the CDR3: TGTGCCTGGAGTCGGGACATGATCGAGCAGTACTTC. This encodes CAWSRDMIEQYF.

This clonotype was found many times. V usage is TRBV28 and J usage is TRBJ2-1; 11 bases line up with TRBD1. Trimming at V came to 4 bases and at J to 6 bases, leaving 5 bases not matched to a gene. Germline V gives CDR1 MDHEN, CDR2 SYDVKM. CDR3 length: 15 residues. CDR3 in DNA: TGTGCCAGCAGTTCTGGACAGGGGGCGGGCAATGAGCAGTTCTTC. Its protein is CASSSGQGAGNEQFF.

This clonotype occurred many times. The chain combines TRBV20-1 with TRBJ2-7, with 9 bases identical to TRBD1. Per germline, CDR1 DFQATT and CDR2 SNEGSKA (reference sequence). With 4 bases clipped from V and 3 bases from J, the junction kept 7 bases outside the gene matches. The CDR3 covers 14 residues. The DNA of the CDR3 is TGCAGTGCTATCCGGGACAGGGAAATCTACGAGCAGTACTTC. Protein product: CSAIRDREIYEQYF.

This clonotype appeared a few times. J is TRBJ1-2 and V is TRBV4-3; 8 bases fit TRBD1. CDR1 and CDR2 (germline): LGHNA, YSLEER. V was clipped by 1 base and J by 3 bases; unmatched bases: 4. This CDR3 is 15 amino acids long. CDR3 protein: CASSQAMGQDYGYTF. DNA for the CDR3: TGCGCCAGCAGCCAAGCCATGGGACAGGACTATGGCTACACCTTC.

This clonotype occurred a few times. The chain couples TRBV19 to TRBJ1-5; possible D gene TRBD1, 5 bases. The CDR3 is 15 amino acids. Germline CDR1 is LNHDA and CDR2 is SQIVND (reference sequence). The V end was cut by 6 bases, the J end by 2 bases, with 14 bases between. CDR3 bases: TGTGCCAGTAGCCCAGTCGGGGGAGGCAATCAGCCCCAGCATTTT. This translates into CASSPVGGGNQPQHF.

This chain joins TRBV6-1 and TRBJ2-2; TRBD2 aligns across 10 bases. The CDR3 is made up of 14 amino acids. Trimming took 7 bases from V and 7 from J; bases not matched to a gene: 6. CDR1 is MNHNS and CDR2 is SASEGT in the germline V gene. CDR3 protein: CASKGTSAFGELFF. DNA for the CDR3: TGTGCCAGCAAGGGGACTAGCGCTTTCGGGGAGCTGTTTTTT.

About this clonotype: A read error may explain this, as a much larger clone is one base away. The rearrangement joins TRBV20-1 to TRBJ2-5; either TRBD1 or TRBD2 may fit D (5 bases each). Looked up from germline, CDR1 is DFQATT and CDR2 is SNEGSKA (reference sequence). The CDR3 length is 12 residues. CDR3 DNA sequence: TGCAGCGCCCGGGGCCTAAAGGAGACCCAGTACTTC. Translating gives CSARGLKETQYF.

This clonotype was counted many times. CDR3 coding DNA: TGTGCCACCAGCAGAACCCAGGGTAGCCAAGAGACCCAGTACTTC. It encodes CATSRTQGSQETQYF. The rearrangement uses TRBV15 and TRBJ2-5; D is perhaps TRBD1 (5 bases). With 2 bases removed from V and 1 base from J, the gap between germline ends came to 11 bases. This CDR3 has 15 amino acids. Per the germline V gene, CDR1 is LNHNV and CDR2 is YYDKDF (reference sequence).

This clonotype was counted only a few times. The genes are TRBV7-3 and TRBJ2-3, with a tentative D call TRBD2 (7 bases). Germline CDR1 SGHTA, CDR2 FQGTGA. CDR3 length equals 14 residues. Trimming cost V 4 bases and J 4 bases, with 12 bases left between them. DNA of the CDR3: TGTGCCAGCAGCTGGGGGGGGCCCGCAGATACGCAGTATTTT. As protein: CASSWGGPADTQYF.

This clonotype was seen repeatedly, ten times or more. The chain recombines TRBV2 with TRBJ1-5; D gene ambiguous. This CDR3 has 15 residues. Germline V gene lookup returns CDR1 SNHLY and CDR2 FYNNEI. V shed 4 bases and J shed 2 bases, with 12 bases lying between them. CDR3 DNA sequence: TGTGCCAGCAGTGCCGGATCAACGGGCAATCAGCCCCAGCATTTT. Translation gives CASSAGSTGNQPQHF.

This clonotype was observed many times. The V call is TRBV29-1, the J call TRBJ2-1, with a possible D match to TRBD1 (5 bases). V lost 3 bases and J 4 bases, leaving 10 bases between the germline ends. Germline CDR1 and CDR2: SQVTM and ANQGSEA. The CDR3 length is 13 residues. The CDR3 loop reads CSVDRTSYNEQFF. CDR3 nucleotides: TGCAGCGTTGACAGGACATCTTACAATGAGCAGTTCTTC.

This clonotype was seen a few times. The chain has TRBV6-2 or TRBV6-3 and TRBJ1-1; no firm D call. Trimming left V 6 bases short and J 0 bases short, with 11 bases between. The CDR3 spans 14 residues. Germline CDR1 and CDR2: MNHEY and SVGEGT. The CDR3 loop reads CASRLHTLNTEAFF. CDR3 coding DNA: TGTGCCAGCAGGCTCCATACTTTGAACACTGAAGCTTTCTTT.

This rearrangement joins TRBV4-3 to TRBJ1-2; 7 bases fit TRBD1. Trimming removed 4 bases from V and 6 bases from J; junction bases left unmatched: 8. Germline-derived CDR1 and CDR2 are LGHNA and YSLEER. CDR3 size: 14 residues. The CDR3 loop is CASSLQGGNDGYTF. The CDR3 bases are TGCGCCAGCAGCCTCCAGGGGGGCAATGATGGCTACACCTTC.

In its sample, this clonotype was seen many times. V is TRBV5-6 and J is TRBJ1-2, with no clear D. V gave up 5 bases and J gave up 7 bases, with 9 bases separating them. Per the germline V gene, CDR1 is SGHDT and CDR2 is YYEEEE. This CDR3 comprises 11 residues. CDR3 loop: CASSISGGYTF. The CDR3 DNA sequence: TGTGCCAGCAGTATCAGTGGTGGCTACACCTTC.

CDR3 region: CAISETRDTDTQYF. In DNA, the CDR3 is TGTGCCATCAGTGAGACGAGGGACACAGATACGCAGTATTTT. The V call is TRBV10-3, the J call TRBJ2-3; weak D call: TRBD2 (5 bases). CDR1 and CDR2 (germline): ENHRY, SYGVKD. The CDR3 has 14 amino acids. V lost 2 bases and J lost 2, with 8 bases in between.